These 14 T cell receptor beta chains originate from one sample sequenced in a study of T cells in women clearing cervical HPV infection. Repertoires were generated with immunoSEQ multiplex PCR, while TCRdb's copy carries only in-frame clones and drops some. This sample contains more than 20,000 clones. The sequencing sample was made of blood buffy coat. These receptors were obtained from a woman aged 18 to 75 with a cervical HPV16 infection that either progressed to CIN3+ or cleared (not recorded which).

A remark on this clone: The CDR3 end lies 3 residues beyond the end of the read and is filled in from the germline J gene. This chain connects TRBV23-1 to TRBJ2-7; D is tentatively TRBD1 or TRBD2 (5 bases each). TRBV23-1 is placed among ORFs of uncertain function. The CDR3 length is 18 residues. Trimming took off 3 bases at V and 2 bases at J, with 23 bases between the two ends. The CDR3: CASSQGLEESGAPYEQYF. The part of the CDR3 DNA that was read is TGCGCCAGCAGTCAGGGGTTGGAGGAATCTGGGGCCCCCTACGAG.

Worth noting for this clone: The read falls 3 residues short of the CDR3 end, and the missing part is taken from the germline J gene. The rearrangement joins TRBV5-1 to TRBJ1-2; 8 bases match TRBD1. The CDR3 contains 15 residues. The germline V gene encodes CDR1 SGHRS and CDR2 YFSETQ. The CDR3 reads CASSSEPDRVLGYTF. The CDR3 DNA, read in part, is TGCGCCAGCAGCTCCGAACCGGACAGGGTATTAGGC.

Note on this clone: The observed sequence ends 3 residues before the CDR3 terminus, with the missing tail filled in from the germline J gene. This chain joins TRBV18 and TRBJ2-3; 13 bases are shared with TRBD2. The CDR3 sequence is 16 residues long. Germline V gene lookup returns CDR1 KGHSH and CDR2 LQKENI. V lost 5 bases, J lost 6 bases, and 8 bases stayed unmatched. The DNA read from the CDR3 is TGTGCCAGCTCAGCACTAGCGGGAGGGCCGTCCGATACG. Its translation: CASSALAGGPSDT. The CDR3 as a whole reads CASSALAGGPSDTQYF.

Comment on this clone: The read ends 3 residues before the CDR3 terminus; that terminus is restored from the germline J gene. The V gene is TRBV29-1, the J gene TRBJ2-1; tentatively, D is TRBD2 (6 bases). The V gene lost 2 bases and the J gene lost 5 bases, with 16 bases spanning the gap. CDR1 and CDR2 from the germline V gene are SQVTM and ANQGSEA. This CDR3 spans 15 amino acids. The part of the CDR3 DNA that was read is TGCAGCGTTGAACGGAGGGCGGGTACTGACAATGAG. Protein product: CSVERRAGTDNE. The whole CDR3 sequence is CSVERRAGTDNEQFF.

In regard to this clone: Read data end 3 residues before the CDR3 end; the end is taken from the germline J gene. V gene TRBV6-1 combines with J gene TRBJ2-2; tentative D call: TRBD2 (6 bases). The CDR3 sequence is 14 residues long. V lost 2 bases and J 3 bases, leaving 7 bases between the germline ends. Germline V gene lookup returns CDR1 MNHNS and CDR2 SASEGT. CDR3 DNA (partial): TGTGCCAGCAGTGAAAGGGACTACACCGGGGAG. This encodes CASSERDYTGE. The whole CDR3 is CASSERDYTGELFF.

In the case of this clone: Read coverage stops 3 residues before the CDR3 terminus; the germline J gene supplies the remainder. The chain joins TRBV19 to TRBJ1-1, with a possible D match to TRBD1 (6 bases). CDR3 size: 14 residues. Per the germline V gene, CDR1 is LNHDA and CDR2 is SQIVND (reference sequence). V dropped 3 bases and J dropped 5 bases, with 13 bases sitting between them. CDR3 in amino acids: CASSIGDMGTEAFF. The DNA read from the CDR3 is TGTGCCAGTAGTATTGGGGACATGGGGACTGAA. The full variable domain, completed using reference TRBV19 and TRBJ1-1, is DGGITQSPKYLFRKEGQNVTLSCEQNLNHDAMYWYRQDPGQGLRLIYYSQIVNDFQKGDIAEGYSVSREKKESFPLTVTSAQKNPTAFYLCASSIGDMGTEAFFGQGTRLTVV.

The DNA read from the CDR3 is TGTGCCAGCAGCTTTGGTGGGACAGGGAGAGACATT. Its translation: CASSFGGTGRDI. The whole CDR3 protein reads CASSFGGTGRDIQYF. The rearrangement joins TRBV5-4 to TRBJ2-4; 9 positions agree with TRBD1. Read coverage stops 3 residues before the CDR3 terminus; the germline J gene supplies the remainder. This CDR3 has 15 amino acids. V gave up 2 bases and J gave up 8 bases; unmatched junction bases: 8. CDR1 SGHNT and CDR2 YYREEE come from the germline V gene (reference sequence).

The CDR3: CASSQEYMETQYF. Incomplete CDR3 DNA: TGTGCCAGCAGCCAAGAGTACATGGAGACC. The V call is TRBV14, the J call TRBJ2-5; D not certain. The CDR3 is cut off 3 residues early in the read; its end comes from the germline J gene. Trimming took off 0 bases at V and 5 bases at J, with 7 bases between the two ends. The CDR3 consists of 13 residues. CDR1 is SGHDN, CDR2 FVKESK, per germline.

Of note for this clone: Coverage ceases 3 residues before the CDR3 finishes, and the germline J gene fills in the end. The chain has TRBV18 and TRBJ2-7; TRBD1 matches at 12 bases. Germline V CDR1 and CDR2: KGHSH, LQKENI. Unmatched junction bases numbered 8, after V lost 6 bases and J lost 2 bases. This CDR3 contains 16 residues. The CDR3 spells CASSGTGGAGTYEQYF. The DNA read from the CDR3 is TGTGCCAGCTCGGGGACAGGGGGCGCCGGTACCTACGAG.

A note on this clone: The read ends 3 residues early relative to the CDR3; the germline J gene fills the gap. The rearrangement uses TRBV7-2 and TRBJ2-1; TRBD2 matches at 12 bases. The CDR3 is made up of 15 amino acids. J lost 8 bases, V lost 2 bases, and 4 bases had no gene match. Germline V gene data show CDR1 as SGHTA and CDR2 as FQGNSA. The sequenced CDR3 bases are TGTGCCAGCAGCTTACTAGCGGGAGGGTACGATGAG. Protein: CASSLLAGGYDE. The full CDR3 protein is CASSLLAGGYDEQFF.

Comments on this clone: With the read ending 3 residues before the CDR3 end, the germline J gene is used to fill in that end. The chain has TRBV30 and TRBJ1-2, with D perhaps TRBD1 (5 bases). The ends were cut back, 2 bases at V and 4 bases at J, with 11 bases in the middle. The CDR3 is 13 residues long. Per germline, CDR1 GTSNPN and CDR2 SVGIG (reference sequence). CDR3 sequence reads: CAWSRTRGYGYTF. The CDR3 DNA, read in part, is TGTGCCTGGAGTCGGACTAGGGGCTATGGC. Variable domain in full (rest from reference TRBV30 and TRBJ1-2): SQTIHQWPATLVQPVGSPLSLECTVEGTSNPNLYWYRQAAGRGLQLLFYSVGIGQISSEVPQNLSASRPQDRQFILSSKKLLLSDSGFYLCAWSRTRGYGYTFGSGTRLTVV.

In regard to this clone: The CDR3 is cut off 3 residues early in the read; its end comes from the germline J gene. The genes are TRBV5-3 and TRBJ2-3; TRBD2 matches at 10 bases. TRBV5-3 is an open reading frame, and its role is uncertain. The CDR3 spans 16 residues. Unmatched junction bases numbered 9, after V lost 4 bases and J lost 4 bases. CDR3 bases read: TGTGCCAGAAGCACCGCACTAGCGGGAACCTCAGATACG. As protein: CARSTALAGTSDT. The full CDR3 reads CARSTALAGTSDTQYF.

With regard to this clone: The sequence runs out 3 residues before the end of the CDR3; the remainder is reconstructed from the germline J gene. The chain links TRBV7-3 to TRBJ1-5, with D possibly matching TRBD1 (6 bases). The CDR3 is 16 residues long. CDR1 SGHTA and CDR2 FQGTGA come from the germline V gene. Trimming removed 3 bases at V and 6 bases at J, with 18 bases between. CDR3 loop: CASSFIRGLFCQPQHF. The part of the CDR3 DNA that was read is TGTGCCAGCAGCTTCATCAGGGGTCTATTCTGTCAGCCC. The entire variable domain, with the rest obtained from reference TRBV7-3 and TRBJ1-5, is as follows: GAGVSQTPSNKVTEKGKYVELRCDPISGHTALYWYRQSLGQGPEFLIYFQGTGAADDSGLPNDRFFAVRPEGSVSTLKIQRTERGDSAVYLCASSFIRGLFCQPQHFGDGTRLSIL.

Note on this clone: The read terminates 3 residues before the CDR3 end, so the remaining end is supplied by the germline J gene. The J gene is TRBJ2-5, the V gene TRBV30; no clear D. The CDR3 contains 12 residues. The V end lost 3 bases, the J end lost 3 bases, and 8 bases lay between the germline ends. CDR1 is GTSNPN, CDR2 SVGIG, per germline (reference sequence). The CDR3 loop reads CAWRNNEETQYF. Incomplete CDR3 DNA: TGTGCCTGGAGAAACAATGAAGAGACC.